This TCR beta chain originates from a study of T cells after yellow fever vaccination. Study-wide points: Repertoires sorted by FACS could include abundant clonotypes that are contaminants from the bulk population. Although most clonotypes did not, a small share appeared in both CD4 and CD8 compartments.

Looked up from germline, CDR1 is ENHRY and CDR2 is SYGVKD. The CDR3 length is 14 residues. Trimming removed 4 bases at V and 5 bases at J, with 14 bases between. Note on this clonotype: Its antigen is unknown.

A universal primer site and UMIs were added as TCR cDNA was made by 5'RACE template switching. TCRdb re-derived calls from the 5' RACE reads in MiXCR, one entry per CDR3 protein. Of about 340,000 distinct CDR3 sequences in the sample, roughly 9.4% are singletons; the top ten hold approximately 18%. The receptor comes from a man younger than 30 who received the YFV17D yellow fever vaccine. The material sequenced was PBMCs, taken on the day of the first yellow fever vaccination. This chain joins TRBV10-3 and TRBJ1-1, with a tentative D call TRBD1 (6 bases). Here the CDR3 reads CAISAQERGTEAFF. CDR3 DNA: TGTGCCATCAGTGCTCAGGAAAGGGGGACTGAAGCTTTCTTT.